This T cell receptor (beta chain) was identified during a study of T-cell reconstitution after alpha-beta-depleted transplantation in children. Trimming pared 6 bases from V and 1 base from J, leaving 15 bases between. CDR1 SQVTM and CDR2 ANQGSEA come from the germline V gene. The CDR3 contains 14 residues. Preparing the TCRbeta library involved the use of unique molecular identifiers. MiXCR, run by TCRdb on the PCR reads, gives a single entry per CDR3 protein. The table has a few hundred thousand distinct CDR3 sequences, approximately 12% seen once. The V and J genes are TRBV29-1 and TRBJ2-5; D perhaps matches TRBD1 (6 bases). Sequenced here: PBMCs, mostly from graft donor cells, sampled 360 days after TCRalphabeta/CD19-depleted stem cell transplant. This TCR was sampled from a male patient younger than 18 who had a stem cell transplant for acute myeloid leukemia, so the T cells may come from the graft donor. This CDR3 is CSVQTDRLQETQYF. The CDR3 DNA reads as TGCAGCGTCCAAACGGACAGACTCCAAGAGACCCAGTACTTC.